This T cell receptor beta chain was sequenced for a study of OX40 agonist ivuxolimab in advanced cancers. Background on the study: Patients with hepatocellular carcinoma, melanoma, renal cell or head and neck cancer made up the dose-escalation patients. Antecedent anti-PD-1, anti-PD-L1 or anti-CTLA-4 therapy was permissible, with roughly 36% having received some. Study-level findings and limits: Low levels of normalized T-cell clonal expansion also appeared in some nonresponders.

Profiling relied on immunoSEQ multiplex PCR, and the TCRdb table lists in-frame clones only, not all of them. The sample includes approximately 100,000 clones, around nine tenths of them seen just once. V was trimmed by 3 bases and J by 1 base, leaving 4 bases between them. This CDR3 spans 13 amino acids. Germline V gene data show CDR1 as SGHTA and CDR2 as FQGTGA. A few counts support this clone. What it binds is unknown. This sequence originates from an adult with an advanced solid tumor such as melanoma, head and neck, liver or kidney cancer. The sample was CD4+ or CD8+ T cells sorted from blood, taken in a trial of the OX40 agonist ivuxolimab. The chain recombines TRBV7-3 with TRBJ1-3; D remains unclear. This CDR3 reads CASSFGSGNTIYF. CDR3 nucleotides: TGTGCCAGCAGCTTTGGGTCTGGAAACACCATATATTTT.